This T cell receptor beta chain came from a study of cytomegalovirus exposure and HLA in healthy donors. Study outcomes and limitations: Rare TCR sequences predominated, though certain public TCRs were found in many donors.

From germline, CDR1 is SGHRS and CDR2 YFSETQ. This CDR3 has 13 residues. J gave up 3 bases and V 4 bases, and 4 bases lay outside the gene matches. The PCR used 60 Vbeta and 13 Jbeta primers. Generated by immunoSEQ multiplex PCR, the TCRdb table keeps only in-frame clones and is missing some. The table shows 150,000 to 200,000 clones, with around 72% occurring only once. This clone was seen only once. Its matching antigen is unknown. This sequence originates from a woman between 45 and 65 years old in good health and CMV-seropositive. The chain couples TRBV5-1 to TRBJ2-7; 7 bases map to TRBD2. Sample: PBMCs. This CDR3 reads CASSLAEGYEQYF. In nucleotides, the CDR3 is TGCGCCAGCAGCCTAGCGGAAGGCTACGAGCAGTACTTC. Drawing the rest from reference TRBV5-1 and TRBJ2-7, the complete variable domain is KAGVTQTPRYLIKTRGQQVTLSCSPISGHRSVSWYQQTPGQGLQFLFEYFSETQRNKGNFPGRFSGRQFSNSRSEMNVSTLELGDSALYLCASSLAEGYEQYFGPGTRLTVT.